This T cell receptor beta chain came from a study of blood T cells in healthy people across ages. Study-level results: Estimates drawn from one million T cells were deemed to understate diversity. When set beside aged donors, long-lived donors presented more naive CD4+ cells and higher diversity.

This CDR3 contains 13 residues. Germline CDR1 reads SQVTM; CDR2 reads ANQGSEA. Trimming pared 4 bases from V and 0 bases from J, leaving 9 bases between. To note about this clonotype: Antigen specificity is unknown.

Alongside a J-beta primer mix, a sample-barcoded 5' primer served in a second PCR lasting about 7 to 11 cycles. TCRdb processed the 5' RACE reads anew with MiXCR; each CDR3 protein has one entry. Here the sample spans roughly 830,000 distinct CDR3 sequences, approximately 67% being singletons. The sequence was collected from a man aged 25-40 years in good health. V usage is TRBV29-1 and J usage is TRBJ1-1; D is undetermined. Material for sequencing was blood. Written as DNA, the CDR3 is TGCAGCGTTGCGGGAGGGCTGAACACTGAAGCTTTCTTT. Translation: CSVAGGLNTEAFF.